Below are 32 T cell receptor beta chains sequenced from a single sample in a study of blood T cell repertoires in COVID-19. Assay: immunoSEQ multiplex PCR; the TCRdb copy retains only in-frame clones and omits some. This table holds 110,000 to 150,000 clones, about 87% found once. Sequences were obtained from peripheral blood. The receptor set was obtained from a human donor in a cohort sampled during active COVID-19.

The chain recombines TRBV29-1 with TRBJ1-1; TRBD1 matches 11 bases. Trimming cost V 6 bases and J 4 bases; bases outside gene matches: 7. There are 14 residues in the CDR3. The germline V gene encodes CDR1 SQVTM and CDR2 ANQGSEA. The DNA of the CDR3 is TGCAGCGTGACCGGGACAGGGGGTATCACTGAAGCTTTCTTT. Translation gives CSVTGTGGITEAFF.

The rearrangement uses TRBV7-2 and TRBJ2-7, with D possibly matching TRBD2 (5 bases). The V end was cut by 5 bases, the J end by 3 bases, with 17 bases between. Per the germline V gene, CDR1 is SGHTA and CDR2 is FQGNSA. The CDR3 consists of 15 residues. CDR3 protein: CASSLEDTAGYEQYF. In nucleotides, the CDR3 is TGTGCCAGCAGCCTCGAAGACACTGCGGGCTACGAGCAGTACTTC.

The chain carries TRBV10-3 and TRBJ2-1, with TRBD2 as a possible D gene (5 bases). V lost 0 bases and J 7 bases, leaving 16 bases between the germline ends. Per germline, CDR1 ENHRY and CDR2 SYGVKD. This CDR3 spans 16 amino acids. CDR3 in DNA: TGTGCCATCAGTGAGTCGAGCGGCCTCGGCAGAAATGAGCAGTTCTTC. This sequence encodes CAISESSGLGRNEQFF.

This rearrangement joins TRBV6-2 or TRBV6-3 to TRBJ1-3; TRBD1 matches 7 bases. With 4 bases clipped from V and 2 bases from J, the junction kept 5 bases outside the gene matches. Germline assignment: CDR1 MNHEY and CDR2 SVGEGT. CDR3 size: 15 residues. In nucleotides, the CDR3 is TGTGCCAGCAGTTCCGACAGGGTGACTGGAAACACCATATATTTT. Protein sequence: CASSSDRVTGNTIYF.

This chain connects TRBV4-1 to TRBJ2-2; D uncertain. The V end was cut by 1 base, the J end by 10 bases, with 7 bases between. CDR1 is MGHRA, CDR2 YSYEKL, per germline. The CDR3 runs to 12 residues. CDR3 coding DNA: TGCGCCAGCAGCCAAGGTCAGGTGGAGCTGTTTTTT. Translated: CASSQGQVELFF.

The CDR3 sequence is CAWSKGAGRELFF. The CDR3 nucleotides are TGTGCCTGGAGTAAAGGGGCGGGACGGGAGCTGTTTTTT. The V call is TRBV30, the J call TRBJ2-2; D is perhaps TRBD2 (6 bases). V was pared by 2 bases and J by 9 bases, with 13 bases between. Germline values: CDR1 GTSNPN, CDR2 SVGIG (reference sequence). The CDR3 runs to 13 residues.

CDR3 residues: CASTVNPGGPQHF. DNA of the CDR3: TGTGCCAGCACCGTAAACCCCGGGGGGCCCCAGCATTTT. J is TRBJ1-5 and V is TRBV7-8, with a weak D call TRBD1 (5 bases). CDR1 is SGHVS and CDR2 is FQNEAQ in the germline V gene. Trimming left V 7 bases short and J 9 bases short, with 16 bases between. The CDR3 sequence is 13 residues long. Based on the CDR3 plus reference TRBV7-8 and TRBJ1-5, the full variable domain is GAGVSQSPRYKVAKRGQDVALRCDPISGHVSLFWYQQALGQGPEFLTYFQNEAQLDKSGLPSDRFFAERPEGSVSTLKIQRTQQEDSAVYLCASTVNPGGPQHFGDGTRLSIL.

The chain carries TRBV7-9 and TRBJ1-6; possibly TRBD1 for D (5 bases). The germline V and J ends were trimmed by 3 bases and 11 bases, with 17 bases remaining between them. Germline V lookup: CDR1 SEHNR, CDR2 FQNEAQ (reference sequence). The CDR3 has 15 amino acids. CDR3 sequence reads: CASSLGPGGVAPLHF. For the CDR3, the DNA is TGTGCCAGCAGCTTGGGGCCGGGCGGAGTGGCACCCCTCCACTTT.

The chain carries TRBV6-2 or TRBV6-3 and TRBJ2-7; D is perhaps TRBD1 (5 bases). Trimming removed 0 bases at V and 4 bases at J, with 19 bases between. The CDR3 length is 17 residues. CDR1 is MNHEY, CDR2 SVGEGT, per germline. The CDR3 loop reads CASSYSKVWQGTYEQYV. CDR3 nucleotides: TGTGCCAGCAGTTACTCGAAGGTTTGGCAGGGTACTTACGAGCAGTACGTC.

The genes are TRBV9 and TRBJ2-3; no definite D call. V was trimmed by 4 bases and J by 6 bases, leaving 12 bases between them. Germline CDR1 reads SGDLS; CDR2 reads YYNGEE. The CDR3 has 13 amino acids. The CDR3 sequence is CASSPSPGDTQYF. In DNA, the CDR3 is TGTGCCAGCAGCCCCTCTCCCGGGGATACGCAGTATTTT.

The chain joins TRBV5-4 to TRBJ2-7, with TRBD2 identical over 15 bases. Germline loops: CDR1 SGHNT, CDR2 YYREEE (reference sequence). Trimming cost V 4 bases and J 2 bases; bases outside gene matches: 10. This CDR3 comprises 18 residues. CDR3 residues: CASSPRGTSGGTPYEQYF. The CDR3 DNA is TGTGCCAGCAGCCCCCGTGGGACTAGCGGGGGGACCCCCTACGAGCAGTACTTC. The full variable domain, rest sourced from reference TRBV5-4 and TRBJ2-7, is ETGVTQSPTHLIKTRGQQVTLRCSSQSGHNTVSWYQQALGQGPQFIFQYYREEENGRGNFPPRFSGLQFPNYSSELNVNALELDDSALYLCASSPRGTSGGTPYEQYFGPGTRLTVT.

The J gene is TRBJ2-3, the V gene TRBV11-3, with D perhaps TRBD2 (6 bases). Trimming removed 5 bases from V and 5 bases from J, with 17 bases in between. Germline CDR1 is SGHNT and CDR2 is YENEEA. This CDR3 has 15 residues. In nucleotides, the CDR3 is TGTGCCAGCAGCCCCGGGACTTGGGATGAAGATACGCAGTATTTT. Amino acids: CASSPGTWDEDTQYF.

The chain employs TRBV25-1 and TRBJ1-3; D uncertain. The CDR3 has 15 residues. V was shortened by 0 bases and J by 8 bases, with 14 bases between the two germline ends. Germline V gene lookup returns CDR1 MGHDK and CDR2 SYGVNS. DNA of the CDR3: TGTGCCAGCAGTGAATATGGACCGGGGAGGGACACCATATATTTT. It translates to CASSEYGPGRDTIYF.

With regard to this clone: Other nucleotide sequences in the sample specify the same CDR3. The V and J genes are TRBV7-2 and TRBJ1-3; 7 bases are a match to TRBD1. V lost 3 bases, J lost 2 bases, and 4 bases stayed unmatched. This CDR3 contains 15 residues. From germline, CDR1 is SGHTA and CDR2 FQGNSA. CDR3 in DNA: TGTGCCAGCAGCTTGAGGGGACAGCCTGGAAACACCATATATTTT. Its translation is CASSLRGQPGNTIYF.

This chain connects TRBV7-2 to TRBJ2-5; tentatively, D is TRBD2 (5 bases). The germline V gene encodes CDR1 SGHTA and CDR2 FQGNSA. The CDR3 length is 13 residues. The V gene lost 2 bases and the J gene lost 4 bases, with 8 bases spanning the gap. The CDR3 nucleotides read TGTGCCAGCAGCTTATTCGCGGGAGAGACCCAGTACTTC. Protein product: CASSLFAGETQYF.

There are a few counts of this clone. V gene TRBV5-4 combines with J gene TRBJ2-1, with 10 bases matching TRBD2. The CDR3 is 17 amino acids. The ends lost 4 bases at V and 4 bases at J; junction bases unmatched: 11. In germline, CDR1 is SGHNT, CDR2 YYREEE (reference sequence). CDR3 residues: CASSPTDGLAEYNEQFF. The CDR3 DNA reads TGTGCCAGCAGCCCAACCGACGGACTAGCGGAATACAATGAGCAGTTCTTC.

This chain joins TRBV5-1 and TRBJ2-3; 8 bases agree with TRBD1. J was trimmed by 0 bases and V by 1 base; bases with no gene match: 10. Germline V gives CDR1 SGHRS, CDR2 YFSETQ. This CDR3 region has 18 residues. This CDR3 reads CASSLRGTGESSTDTQYF. In DNA, the CDR3 is TGCGCCAGCAGCTTGCGAGGGACAGGAGAATCTAGCACAGATACGCAGTATTTT.

This chain links TRBV7-8 with TRBJ2-2, with a possible D match to TRBD1 (6 bases). V shed 5 bases and J shed 7 bases, with 17 bases lying between them. Germline loops: CDR1 SGHVS, CDR2 FQNEAQ. The CDR3 sequence is 15 residues long. The CDR3 DNA follows: TGTGCCAGCAGCCCCCCGGGACACCGGAGCGGGGAGCTGTTTTTT. It specifies CASSPPGHRSGELFF.

This clone came up once. This chain uses TRBV6-5 with TRBJ1-4, with a possible D match to TRBD1 (6 bases). Germline CDR1 is MNHEY and CDR2 is SVGAGI. There are 13 residues in the CDR3. Trimming removed 6 bases from V and 6 bases from J, with 11 bases in between. Written as DNA, the CDR3 is TGTGCCAGCAGACTTTCAGGGGATGAAAAACTGTTTTTT. The encoded protein is CASRLSGDEKLFF.

The chain links TRBV12-3 or TRBV12-4 to TRBJ1-5; weak D call: TRBD1 (6 bases). The CDR3 loop spans 13 amino acids. The ends were cut back, 3 bases at V and 7 bases at J, with 10 bases in the middle. As DNA, the CDR3 is TGTGCCAGCAGTTTTCAGGGGAAACAGCCCCAGCATTTT. Amino acids: CASSFQGKQPQHF.

The CDR3 loop is CASSLSRGTGANVLTF. The CDR3 nucleotides are TGTGCCAGCTCACTTAGCAGGGGAACCGGGGCCAACGTCCTGACTTTC. V is TRBV18 and J is TRBJ2-6; TRBD1 might be the D (6 bases). Germline lookup yields CDR1 KGHSH and CDR2 LQKENI. The germline V and J ends were trimmed by 4 bases and 4 bases, with 14 bases remaining between them. The CDR3 covers 16 residues.

The chain is built from TRBV11-1 and TRBJ2-3; 11 bases align to TRBD2. V lost 2 bases and J lost 5; bases outside the gene matches: 6. The V gene's germline CDR1 is SGHAT and CDR2 FQDESV (reference sequence). The CDR3 sequence is 16 residues long. CDR3 in amino acids: CASSLPLGLAVDTQYF. The CDR3 nucleotides read TGTGCCAGCAGCTTACCCCTGGGACTAGCGGTAGATACGCAGTATTTT. The entire variable domain, with the rest obtained from reference TRBV11-1 and TRBJ2-3, is as follows: EAEVAQSPRYKITEKSQAVAFWCDPISGHATLYWYRQILGQGPELLVQFQDESVVDDSQLPKDRFSAERLKGVDSTLKIQPAELGDSAMYLCASSLPLGLAVDTQYFGPGTRLTVL.

As DNA, the CDR3 is TGTGCCAGCAGCTTAGGAGGATCCACCGGGGAGCTGTTTTTT. This sequence encodes CASSLGGSTGELFF. The J gene is TRBJ2-2, the V gene TRBV7-3; tentatively, D is TRBD2 (5 bases). Germline values: CDR1 SGHTA, CDR2 FQGTGA. Trimming took off 2 bases at V and 4 bases at J, with 8 bases between the two ends. The length of the CDR3 is 14 residues.

This chain joins TRBV2 and TRBJ2-2, with D tentatively TRBD2 (6 bases). Germline CDR1 SNHLY, CDR2 FYNNEI. This CDR3 spans 15 amino acids. The germline V and J ends were trimmed by 6 bases and 0 bases, with 11 bases remaining between them. The chain's CDR3 is CASRTGTANTGELFF. The CDR3 DNA sequence: TGTGCCAGCAGGACCGGGACTGCGAACACCGGGGAGCTGTTTTTT.

The V call is TRBV2, the J call TRBJ2-1, with TRBD2 matching over 11 bases. The CDR3 covers 16 residues. The V segment lost 7 bases and the J segment 7 bases; nucleotides outside the gene matches: 12. Germline CDR1 reads SNHLY; CDR2 reads FYNNEI. The CDR3 region is CASTGGSSGGKNEQFF. The CDR3 coding sequence is TGTGCCAGCACCGGGGGTTCTAGCGGGGGGAAGAATGAGCAGTTCTTC.

This chain connects TRBV6-5 to TRBJ1-1; no clear D. V dropped 6 bases and J dropped 1 base, with 6 bases sitting between them. The CDR3 contains 12 residues. Germline CDR1 MNHEY, CDR2 SVGAGI. In DNA, the CDR3 is TGTGCCAGCAGACAGCCGAACACTGAAGCTTTCTTT. Protein: CASRQPNTEAFF.

The chain combines TRBV7-2 with TRBJ2-7; 10 bases line up with TRBD2. The germline V gene encodes CDR1 SGHTA and CDR2 FQGNSA. The CDR3 has 18 amino acids. Losses at the gene ends were 3 bases for V and 0 bases for J; bases not matched to a gene: 11. The CDR3 region is CASSFSGTSVTSSYEQYF. The DNA for the CDR3 is TGTGCCAGCAGCTTTTCCGGGACTAGCGTGACGAGCTCCTACGAGCAGTACTTC.

The chain uses TRBV4-1 and TRBJ1-1; weak D call: TRBD1 (5 bases). V was clipped by 0 bases and J by 4 bases, with 12 bases between them. The CDR3 length is 15 residues. From germline, CDR1 is MGHRA and CDR2 YSYEKL. The CDR3 here is CASSQDRGVGTEAFF. As DNA, the CDR3 is TGCGCCAGCAGCCAAGATAGGGGCGTTGGCACTGAAGCTTTCTTT.

The rearrangement uses TRBV10-3 and TRBJ2-3; no reliable D call. The germline CDR1 and CDR2 sequences are ENHRY and SYGVKD. CDR3 length: 16 amino acids. V was cut by 3 bases and J by 0 bases, with 13 bases left in between. CDR3 sequence: CAISDRVRSSTDTQYF. Written as DNA, the CDR3 is TGTGCCATCAGTGATCGTGTCCGGTCTAGCACAGATACGCAGTATTTT.

This clone was detected only once. The chain recombines TRBV15 with TRBJ2-1; 7 positions agree with TRBD2. This CDR3 is 15 amino acids long. V lost 11 bases and J lost 5; bases outside the gene matches: 15. Per germline, CDR1 LNHNV and CDR2 YYDKDF (reference sequence). The CDR3 loop is CACRPGGGEHNEQFF. The CDR3 DNA follows: TGTGCCTGTCGACCGGGGGGAGGCGAACACAATGAGCAGTTCTTC.

CDR3 loop: CASSVGAGQRYNEQFF. Here the CDR3 DNA reads TGTGCCAGCAGCGTAGGTGCGGGACAGCGGTACAATGAGCAGTTCTTC. The chain uses TRBV9 and TRBJ2-1; a weak D match, TRBD1 (7 bases). V was cut by 0 bases and J by 4 bases, with 14 bases left in between. The CDR3 contains 16 residues. CDR1 and CDR2 (germline): SGDLS, YYNGEE.

By its share, this clone is medium-sized. The chain recombines TRBV7-2 with TRBJ1-2; D call uncertain. CDR1 is SGHTA, CDR2 FQGNSA, per germline. The CDR3 is 14 residues long. Deletions cut 2 bases from V and 6 bases from J, with 13 bases between. Here the CDR3 DNA reads TGTGCCAGCAGCTTACCAACAGAGGGCCATGGCTACACCTTC. It yields the protein CASSLPTEGHGYTF.